This T cell receptor beta chain was captured by sequencing in a study of T cells in Graves' hyperthyroidism and ophthalmopathy. The patients, who ranged from 18 to 65 in age, presented with newly diagnosed hyperthyroidism lasting under 2 months. The blood sample dates from first hyperthyroidism diagnosis, preceding any ophthalmopathy symptoms. CDR1 is MGHRA and CDR2 is YSYEKL in the germline V gene. Trimming left V 0 bases short and J 4 bases short, with 14 bases between. This CDR3 has 16 amino acids. Amplified TCR beta CDR3 regions came from RNA transcripts. Initially, a first-round RT-PCR of the TCR CDR3 employed the HTBI primer set. TCRdb ran MiXCR on the multiplex PCR reads and lists one entry per CDR3 protein. The sample lists hundreds of thousands of distinct CDR3 sequences, approximately 15% seen once, with 5.5% to 7.5% in the top ten.

Sequenced input: blood. V gene TRBV4-1 combines with J gene TRBJ2-3, with a weak D call TRBD1 (5 bases). The sequence was collected from a woman aged 25 to 39 with Graves' hyperthyroidism that later progressed to Graves' ophthalmopathy. The CDR3 DNA reads TGCGCCAGCAGCCAAGACACCCCAGGGCGCGCAGATACGCAGTATTTT. Its translation is CASSQDTPGRADTQYF.